This paragraph reports one T cell receptor (beta chain). As yet, its antigen is unknown. These donors, healthy bone marrow donors, were studied. The CDR3 extends over 16 amino acids. The V gene's germline CDR1 is SEHNR and CDR2 FQNEAQ (reference sequence). V was cut by 0 bases and J by 0 bases, with 8 bases left in between. This entry comes from a study of cytomegalovirus exposure and HLA in healthy donors. Points from the study as a whole: When analyzed later, the rates of TCR association showed variation by HLA locus, with DRB1 the most and HLA-C the fewest.

Primers for the PCR totalled 60 Vbeta and 13 Jbeta. Profiled with immunoSEQ multiplex PCR; TCRdb holds only in-frame clones, not every one. The repertoire includes roughly 110,000 clones, roughly 75% of them detected once, and around 2.5% sits in the top ten. Sequenced material: PBMCs. This receptor was obtained from a man in his forties in good health and CMV-seronegative. The chain joins TRBV7-9 to TRBJ2-2; D ambiguous. The CDR3 loop is CASSLARHANTGELFF. CDR3 DNA: TGTGCCAGCAGCTTAGCCCGACACGCGAACACCGGGGAGCTGTTTTTT.